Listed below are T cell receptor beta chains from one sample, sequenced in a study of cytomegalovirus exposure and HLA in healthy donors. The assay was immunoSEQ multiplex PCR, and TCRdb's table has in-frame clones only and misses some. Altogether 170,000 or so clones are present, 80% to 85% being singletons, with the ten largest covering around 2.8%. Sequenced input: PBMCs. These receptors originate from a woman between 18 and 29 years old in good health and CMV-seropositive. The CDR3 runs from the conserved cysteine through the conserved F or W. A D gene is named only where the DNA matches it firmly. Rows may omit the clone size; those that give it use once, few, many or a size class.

cdr3_nt: TGTGCCAGCAGCTCCAGCGGCGCCGGGGAGCTGTTTTTT
cdr3_aa: CASSSSGAGELFF
j_call: TRBJ2-2
v_call: TRBV11-3
d_call: -
clone_size: -

cdr3_nt: TGTGCCAGCAGCCCCACCGCTAGCGGGGGGACAGATACGCAGTATTTT
cdr3_aa: CASSPTASGGTDTQYF
j_call: TRBJ2-3
v_call: TRBV7-3
d_call: TRBD2
clone_size: -

cdr3_nt: TGTGCCAGCAGCTTGGGGCAGGGGGCAAGGACAGATACGCAGTATTTT
cdr3_aa: CASSLGQGARTDTQYF
j_call: TRBJ2-3
v_call: TRBV5-6
d_call: TRBD1
clone_size: -

cdr3_nt: TGTGCCAGCTCCCCCCAGAGGATGAACACCGGGGAGCTGTTTTTT
cdr3_aa: CASSPQRMNTGELFF
j_call: TRBJ2-2
v_call: TRBV18
d_call: -
clone_size: -

cdr3_nt: TGTGCCAGCAGTGAAGCGAAGGGGTCCACAGATACGCAGTATTTT
cdr3_aa: CASSEAKGSTDTQYF
j_call: TRBJ2-3
v_call: TRBV6-1
d_call: -
clone_size: many

cdr3_nt: TGTGCCAGCAGTTCGAGGCAGCGGGGGGACAATGAGCAGTTCTTC
cdr3_aa: CASSSRQRGDNEQFF
j_call: TRBJ2-1
v_call: TRBV11-3
d_call: TRBD2
clone_size: -

cdr3_nt: TGTGCCAGTAGGGCCCCGTCCTACGAGCAGTACTTC
cdr3_aa: CASRAPSYEQYF
j_call: TRBJ2-7
v_call: TRBV19
d_call: -
clone_size: -

cdr3_nt: TGTGCCAGCAGCCAAGCGGGGGGGCCTGGGGAGCAGTACTTC
cdr3_aa: CASSQAGGPGEQYF
j_call: TRBJ2-7
v_call: TRBV7-2
d_call: TRBD2
clone_size: -

cdr3_nt: TGTGCCAGCAGCTCCAGGGTTACGGTCAATCAGCCCCAGCATTTT
cdr3_aa: CASSSRVTVNQPQHF
j_call: TRBJ1-5
v_call: TRBV7-8
d_call: -
clone_size: -

cdr3_nt: TGTGCCAGCTCACCAGGGCAGGAAAGCTATGGCTACACCTTC
cdr3_aa: CASSPGQESYGYTF
j_call: TRBJ1-2
v_call: TRBV18
d_call: -
clone_size: -

cdr3_nt: TGTGCCAGCAGCCCATTGAGTGGCAGGGCCCGCACTGAAGCTTTCTTT
cdr3_aa: CASSPLSGRARTEAFF
j_call: TRBJ1-1
v_call: TRBV7-9
d_call: -
clone_size: once

cdr3_nt: TGCACCAGCAGCCACCCTGGGCAGGGTATATCAGATACGCAGTATTTT
cdr3_aa: CTSSHPGQGISDTQYF
j_call: TRBJ2-3
v_call: TRBV1
d_call: -
clone_size: -

cdr3_nt: TGTGCCAGCAGCAAAGCGGGGGGGCGGAACACTGAAGCTTTCTTT
cdr3_aa: CASSKAGGRNTEAFF
j_call: TRBJ1-1
v_call: TRBV7-8
d_call: -
clone_size: -

cdr3_nt: TGTGCCAGCAGTGACAGTATCTTTAATTCACCCCTCCACTTT
cdr3_aa: CASSDSIFNSPLHF
j_call: TRBJ1-6
v_call: TRBV6-6
d_call: -
clone_size: -